Following are 22 T cell receptor beta chains from one sample sequenced in a study of cytomegalovirus exposure and HLA in healthy donors. PCR was performed using 60 Vbeta and 13 Jbeta primers. Using immunoSEQ multiplex PCR, the repertoire was profiled, and TCRdb retains in-frame clones only, with some absent. Its table lists some 28,000 clones. Sample: PBMCs. The source of these receptors is a man aged 30 to 39 in good health and CMV-seronegative.

CDR3 region: CASRKTGGTEAFF. The CDR3 DNA reads as TGTGCCAGTAGGAAAACAGGGGGCACTGAAGCTTTCTTT. This chain connects TRBV19 to TRBJ1-1; 8 positions agree with TRBD1. CDR1 LNHDA and CDR2 SQIVND come from the germline V gene (reference sequence). V shed 6 bases and J 4 bases; nucleotides not matched to a gene: 4. This CDR3 is built from 13 residues.

The chain employs TRBV28 and TRBJ2-7; 10 nucleotides agree with TRBD1. V gave up 3 bases and J gave up 2 bases; unmatched junction bases: 10. In germline, CDR1 is MDHEN, CDR2 SYDVKM. This CDR3 comprises 17 residues. CDR3 sequence (DNA): TGTGCCAGCAGTTTGATGATTGCGGGACAGGGGACCTACGAGCAGTACTTC. Translated: CASSLMIAGQGTYEQYF.

The V gene is TRBV30, the J gene TRBJ1-1; the D is unclear. V lost 1 base to trimming and J lost 10 bases, with 13 bases between them. The CDR3 runs to 12 residues. Germline CDR1 and CDR2: GTSNPN and SVGIG (reference sequence). CDR3 nucleotides: TGTGCCTGGAGTGAGAACACCCTTGGAGCTTTCTTT. As protein: CAWSENTLGAFF.

The chain has TRBV2 and TRBJ2-2, with TRBD2 matching over 8 bases. Trimming at V came to 7 bases and at J to 7 bases, leaving 5 bases not matched to a gene. Germline V gene data show CDR1 as SNHLY and CDR2 as FYNNEI. This CDR3 spans 13 amino acids. The CDR3 DNA reads TGTGCCAGCACGGGGGGGGTAGGCGGGGAGCTGTTTTTT. It yields the protein CASTGGVGGELFF.

The rearrangement links TRBV7-2 to TRBJ1-5; 9 bases line up with TRBD1. The germline V gene has CDR1 SGHTA and CDR2 FQGNSA. This CDR3 is 19 amino acids long. With 1 base clipped from V and 0 bases from J, the junction kept 10 bases outside the gene matches. Here the CDR3 reads CASSLEWDRDLYSNQPQHF. CDR3 DNA sequence: TGTGCCAGCAGCTTAGAGTGGGACAGGGACCTTTATAGCAATCAGCCCCAGCATTTT.

This chain joins TRBV7-2 and TRBJ2-3; the match to TRBD2 covers 11 bases. Unmatched junction bases numbered 6, after V lost 5 bases and J lost 5 bases. This CDR3 has 15 amino acids. CDR1 is SGHTA and CDR2 is FQGNSA in the germline V gene. CDR3 sequence reads: CASSIRLAGRDTQYF. The CDR3 DNA reads as TGTGCCAGCAGCATCCGACTAGCGGGAAGAGATACGCAGTATTTT.

V is TRBV9 and J is TRBJ2-1; D not resolved. The CDR3 consists of 17 residues. The V end lost 3 bases, the J end lost 0 bases, and 16 bases lay between the germline ends. The germline gives CDR1 SGDLS, CDR2 YYNGEE. The CDR3 DNA is TGTGCCAGCAGCGCCTCGATGGTGACAAGCTCCTACAATGAGCAGTTCTTC. It translates to CASSASMVTSSYNEQFF.

The chain employs TRBV18 and TRBJ2-7, with TRBD2 as a possible D gene (6 bases). The germline V gene encodes CDR1 KGHSH and CDR2 LQKENI. The CDR3 contains 13 residues. V shed 6 bases and J shed 3 bases, with 12 bases lying between them. In DNA form, the CDR3 reads TGTGCCAGCTCCCGAGGGACTCTCTACGAGCAGTACTTC. It yields the protein CASSRGTLYEQYF.

This rearrangement joins TRBV6-1 to TRBJ2-5; D might be TRBD2 (6 bases). The CDR3 consists of 15 residues. The germline gives CDR1 MNHNS, CDR2 SASEGT. The germline V and J ends were trimmed by 4 bases and 4 bases, with 16 bases remaining between them. The CDR3 nucleotides read TGTGCCAGCAGTGGCCGGGAGTTAAACCGAGAGACCCAGTACTTC. This gives the protein CASSGRELNRETQYF.

The chain combines TRBV18 with TRBJ1-6; 7 nucleotides agree with TRBD1. V lost 2 bases to trimming and J lost 10 bases; unmatched junction nucleotides: 8. The CDR3 is 15 residues long. Germline-derived CDR1 and CDR2 are KGHSH and LQKENI. As DNA, the CDR3 is TGTGCCAGCTCACCAGCACAGGGGTTTGGGTCACCCCTCCACTTT. This codes for CASSPAQGFGSPLHF.

The chain joins TRBV18 to TRBJ2-2, with 8 bases lining up with TRBD1. The CDR3 extends over 15 amino acids. V was clipped by 3 bases and J by 4 bases; unmatched bases: 4. CDR1 KGHSH and CDR2 LQKENI come from the germline V gene. The CDR3 loop reads CASSPTGAITGELFF. CDR3 in DNA: TGTGCCAGCTCACCGACAGGGGCGATCACCGGGGAGCTGTTTTTT.

CDR3 nucleotides: TGTGCCAGCAGTCAATTGGCGGGGGGAGTCACAGATACGCAGTATTTT. It encodes CASSQLAGGVTDTQYF. V gene TRBV7-8 combines with J gene TRBJ2-3; 8 nucleotides align to TRBD2. Germline V CDR1 and CDR2: SGHVS, FQNEAQ. This CDR3 has 16 residues. V trimming: 6 bases; J trimming: 2 bases; junction bases outside the gene matches: 10.

The DNA of the CDR3 is TGTGCCAGTAGTTCTGGGGACAGTAAATTTCAGCAGTACTTC. It codes for CASSSGDSKFQQYF. The rearrangement links TRBV19 to TRBJ2-7, with 7 nucleotides matching TRBD1. V lost 5 bases to trimming and J lost 8 bases; unmatched junction nucleotides: 12. The CDR3 consists of 14 residues. The germline CDR1 and CDR2 sequences are LNHDA and SQIVND (reference sequence).

The chain carries TRBV13 and TRBJ2-1; 8 bases match TRBD2. The length of the CDR3 is 14 residues. V shed 5 bases, J shed 12 bases, and the junction held 12 bases outside the gene matches. Per germline, CDR1 PRHDT and CDR2 FYEKMQ (reference sequence). The DNA of the CDR3 is TGTGCCAGCAGCACGATGAGCGGTCGGGGGGGGCAGTTCTTC. Protein: CASSTMSGRGGQFF.

The chain is built from TRBV4-1 and TRBJ2-5; 8 bases are shared with TRBD1. Germline V lookup: CDR1 MGHRA, CDR2 YSYEKL. V gave up 2 bases and J gave up 5 bases; unmatched junction bases: 7. The CDR3 has 15 residues. CDR3 in DNA: TGCGCCAGCAGCCAACCGGACAGGGCTCGGGAGACCCAGTACTTC. The encoded protein is CASSQPDRARETQYF.

V gene TRBV7-2 combines with J gene TRBJ2-3, with D hard to call. The CDR3 spans 12 residues. Trimming cost V 3 bases and J 6 bases, with 7 bases left between them. Germline lookup yields CDR1 SGHTA and CDR2 FQGNSA. The CDR3 coding sequence is TGTGCCAGCAGCTTCCTGAGGGATACGCAGTATTTT. It translates to CASSFLRDTQYF.

This chain uses TRBV5-1 with TRBJ2-1, with TRBD1 matching 11 bases. Germline V CDR1 and CDR2: SGHRS, YFSETQ. V dropped 2 bases and J dropped 9; count of bases not matched to a gene: 7. CDR3 size: 15 residues. The CDR3 coding sequence is TGCGCCAGCAGCTTCCGGGACAGGGGGAGAGCTGAGCAGTTCTTC. Amino acid sequence: CASSFRDRGRAEQFF.

CDR3 nucleotides: TGTGCCAGCAGTGAATCTGGGGAGTCCTACGAGCAGTACTTC. Residues: CASSESGESYEQYF. The rearrangement uses TRBV25-1 and TRBJ2-7; a possible D gene is TRBD2 (5 bases). With 1 base removed from V and 1 base from J, the gap between germline ends came to 8 bases. Germline CDR1 and CDR2: MGHDK and SYGVNS. The CDR3 loop spans 14 amino acids.

The chain carries TRBV11-2 and TRBJ1-6; 8 positions agree with TRBD1. The CDR3 covers 14 residues. Per the germline V gene, CDR1 is SGHAT and CDR2 is FQNNGV. J lost 10 bases, V lost 4 bases, and 6 bases had no gene match. CDR3 residues: CASSSHRGNSPLHF. In nucleotides, the CDR3 is TGTGCCAGCAGCTCCCACAGGGGGAACTCACCCCTCCACTTT.

J is TRBJ2-3 and V is TRBV4-3; 8 bases map to TRBD1. Germline V gene lookup returns CDR1 LGHNA and CDR2 YSLEER. The V segment lost 0 bases and the J segment 1 base; nucleotides outside the gene matches: 3. The length of the CDR3 is 16 residues. The CDR3 DNA follows: TGCGCCAGCAGCCAAGATGGACAGGGAGGCACAGATACGCAGTATTTT. It is translated as CASSQDGQGGTDTQYF.

The rearrangement uses TRBV9 and TRBJ1-1; possibly TRBD1 for D (5 bases). This CDR3 comprises 14 residues. V lost 4 bases, J lost 4 bases, and 14 bases lay in between. Germline lookup yields CDR1 SGDLS and CDR2 YYNGEE. Here the CDR3 DNA reads TGTGCCAGCAGCTGGAGTGGGGGGGGCACTGAAGCTTTCTTT. This gives the protein CASSWSGGGTEAFF.

V gene TRBV4-1 combines with J gene TRBJ2-2, with 9 bases lining up with TRBD1. The germline V gene encodes CDR1 MGHRA and CDR2 YSYEKL. The junction had 15 bases not matched to a gene; V was cut back by 4 bases and J by 6 bases. The CDR3 sequence is 18 residues long. The CDR3 nucleotides read TGCGCCAGCAGCCCGAATGGGACAGGGATTCGGGACGCCGGGGAGCTGTTTTTT. It translates to CASSPNGTGIRDAGELFF.